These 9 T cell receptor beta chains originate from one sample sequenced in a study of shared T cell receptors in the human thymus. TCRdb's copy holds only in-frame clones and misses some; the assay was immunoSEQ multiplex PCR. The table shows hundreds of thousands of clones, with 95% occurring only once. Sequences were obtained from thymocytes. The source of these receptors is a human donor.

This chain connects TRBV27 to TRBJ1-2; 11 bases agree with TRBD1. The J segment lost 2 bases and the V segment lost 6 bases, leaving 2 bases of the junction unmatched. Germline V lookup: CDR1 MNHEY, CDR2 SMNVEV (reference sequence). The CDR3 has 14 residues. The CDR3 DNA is TGTGCCAGCAGCTGGACAGGGGGCAACTATGGCTACACCTTC. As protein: CASSWTGGNYGYTF.

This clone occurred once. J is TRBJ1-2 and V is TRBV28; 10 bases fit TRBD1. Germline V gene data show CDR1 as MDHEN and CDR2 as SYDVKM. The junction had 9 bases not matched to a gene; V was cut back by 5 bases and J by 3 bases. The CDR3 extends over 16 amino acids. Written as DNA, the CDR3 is TGTGCCAGCAGTCCGCGAACCGGGACAGGGGACTATGGCTACACCTTC. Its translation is CASSPRTGTGDYGYTF.

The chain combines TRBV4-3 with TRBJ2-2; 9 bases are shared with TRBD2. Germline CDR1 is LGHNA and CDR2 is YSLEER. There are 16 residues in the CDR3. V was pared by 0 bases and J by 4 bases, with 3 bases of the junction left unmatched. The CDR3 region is CASSQDGREGTGELFF. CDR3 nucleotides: TGCGCCAGCAGCCAAGATGGGCGGGAGGGCACCGGGGAGCTGTTTTTT.

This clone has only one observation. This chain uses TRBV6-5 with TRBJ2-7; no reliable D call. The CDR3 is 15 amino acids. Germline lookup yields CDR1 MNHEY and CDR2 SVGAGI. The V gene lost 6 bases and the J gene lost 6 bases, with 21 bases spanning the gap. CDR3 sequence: CASRSPLPALSEQYF. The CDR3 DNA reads TGTGCCAGCAGGAGTCCCTTACCAGCGCTCTCCGAGCAGTACTTC.

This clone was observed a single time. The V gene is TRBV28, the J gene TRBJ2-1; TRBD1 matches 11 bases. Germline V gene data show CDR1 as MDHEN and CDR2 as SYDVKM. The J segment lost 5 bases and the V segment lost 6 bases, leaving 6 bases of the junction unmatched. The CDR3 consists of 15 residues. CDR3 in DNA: TGTGCCAGCAGGCGGACAGGGGGCGCCGACAATGAGCAGTTCTTC. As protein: CASRRTGGADNEQFF.

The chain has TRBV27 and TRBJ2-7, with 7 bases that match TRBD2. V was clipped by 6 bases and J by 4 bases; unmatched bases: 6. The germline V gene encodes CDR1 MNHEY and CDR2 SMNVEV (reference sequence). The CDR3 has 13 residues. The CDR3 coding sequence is TGTGCCAGCAGAGCAAGCGGGACTTACGAGCAGTACTTC. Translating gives CASRASGTYEQYF.

CDR3 in DNA: TGTGCCAGCAGCTTAGAGGGCGGATTGAGCATGTTCTTC. Residues: CASSLEGGLSMFF. The chain uses TRBV7-2 and TRBJ2-1; D not resolved. Trimming left V 1 base short and J 15 bases short, with 16 bases between. The germline V gene has CDR1 SGHTA and CDR2 FQGNSA. The CDR3 spans 13 residues.

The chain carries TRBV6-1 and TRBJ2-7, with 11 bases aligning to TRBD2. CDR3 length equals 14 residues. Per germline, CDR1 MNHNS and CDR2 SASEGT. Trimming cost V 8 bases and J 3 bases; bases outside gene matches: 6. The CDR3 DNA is TGTGCCAGCCGACTAGCGGGACCAATCTACGAGCAGTACTTC. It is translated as CASRLAGPIYEQYF.

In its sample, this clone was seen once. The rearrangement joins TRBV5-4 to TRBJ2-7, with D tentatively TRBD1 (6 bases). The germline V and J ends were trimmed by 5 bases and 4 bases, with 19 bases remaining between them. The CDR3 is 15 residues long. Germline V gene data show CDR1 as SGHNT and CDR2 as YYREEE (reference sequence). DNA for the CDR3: TGTGCCAGCAGACCCAGACCGGGACAAGGGTACGAGCAGTACTTC. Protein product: CASRPRPGQGYEQYF.